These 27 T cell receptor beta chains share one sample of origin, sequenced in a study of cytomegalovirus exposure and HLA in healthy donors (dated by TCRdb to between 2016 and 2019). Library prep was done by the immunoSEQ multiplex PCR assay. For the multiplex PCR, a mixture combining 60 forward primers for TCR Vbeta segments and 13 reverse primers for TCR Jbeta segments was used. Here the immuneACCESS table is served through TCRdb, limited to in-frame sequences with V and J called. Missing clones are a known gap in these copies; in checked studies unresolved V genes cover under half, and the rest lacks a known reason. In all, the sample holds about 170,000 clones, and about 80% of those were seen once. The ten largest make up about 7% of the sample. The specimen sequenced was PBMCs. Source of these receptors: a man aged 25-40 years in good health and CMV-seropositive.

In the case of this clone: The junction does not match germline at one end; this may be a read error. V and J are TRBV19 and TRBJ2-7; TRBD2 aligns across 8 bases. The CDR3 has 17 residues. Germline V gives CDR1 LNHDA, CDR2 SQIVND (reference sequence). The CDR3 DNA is TGTGCCAGTAGTTCGGGGGGGGTAAATCGGGCGACCTATGAGCAGTACTTC. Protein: CASSSGGVNRATYEQYF.

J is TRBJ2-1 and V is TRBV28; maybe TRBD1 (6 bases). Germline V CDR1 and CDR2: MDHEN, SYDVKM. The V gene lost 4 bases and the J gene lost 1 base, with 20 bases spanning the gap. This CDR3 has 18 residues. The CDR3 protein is CASSYPSEGVRSYNEQFF. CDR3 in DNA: TGTGCCAGCAGTTACCCTTCCGAGGGGGTAAGGTCCTACAATGAGCAGTTCTTC.

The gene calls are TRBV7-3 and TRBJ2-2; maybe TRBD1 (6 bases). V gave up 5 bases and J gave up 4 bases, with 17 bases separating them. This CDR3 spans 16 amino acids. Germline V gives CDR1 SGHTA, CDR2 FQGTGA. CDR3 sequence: CASSPNGGAGTGELFF. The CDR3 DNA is TGTGCCAGCAGCCCAAATGGGGGCGCGGGCACCGGGGAGCTGTTTTTT.

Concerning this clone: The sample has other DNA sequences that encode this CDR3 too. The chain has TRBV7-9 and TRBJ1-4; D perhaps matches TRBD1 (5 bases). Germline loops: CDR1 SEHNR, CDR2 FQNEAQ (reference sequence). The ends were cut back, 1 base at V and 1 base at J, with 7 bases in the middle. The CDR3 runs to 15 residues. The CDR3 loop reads CASSLVGGTNEKLFF. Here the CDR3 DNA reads TGTGCCAGCAGCTTAGTCGGGGGAACTAATGAAAAACTGTTTTTT.

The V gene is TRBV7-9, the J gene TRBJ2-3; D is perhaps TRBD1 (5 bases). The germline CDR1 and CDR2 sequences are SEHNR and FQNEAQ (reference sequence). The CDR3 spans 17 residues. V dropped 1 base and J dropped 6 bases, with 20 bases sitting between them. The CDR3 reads CASSLVFSFDSGDTQYF. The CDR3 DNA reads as TGTGCCAGCAGCTTAGTTTTTTCTTTCGATTCAGGGGATACGCAGTATTTT.

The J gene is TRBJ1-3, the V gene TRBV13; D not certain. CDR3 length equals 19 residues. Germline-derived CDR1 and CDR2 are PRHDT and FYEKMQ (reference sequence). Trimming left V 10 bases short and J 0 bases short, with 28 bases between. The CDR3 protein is CATLKRTRLGSDSGNTIYF. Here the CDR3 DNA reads TGTGCCACACTAAAGAGAACCCGCCTTGGGTCGGACTCTGGAAACACCATATATTTT.

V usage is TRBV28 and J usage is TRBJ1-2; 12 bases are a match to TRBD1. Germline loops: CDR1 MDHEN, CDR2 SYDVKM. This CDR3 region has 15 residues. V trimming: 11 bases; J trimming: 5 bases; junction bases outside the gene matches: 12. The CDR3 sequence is CASTEGQGARYGYTF. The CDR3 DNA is TGTGCCTCGACAGAGGGACAGGGGGCGAGGTATGGCTACACCTTC.

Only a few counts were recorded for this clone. The chain's CDR3 is CASSPRRDSGANVLTF. For the CDR3, the DNA is TGCGCCAGCAGCCCCCGACGGGACTCTGGGGCCAACGTCCTGACTTTC. The chain carries TRBV5-1 and TRBJ2-6; the D gene is possibly TRBD2 (5 bases). CDR1 SGHRS and CDR2 YFSETQ come from the germline V gene. The CDR3 length is 16 residues. V lost 4 bases and J lost 0, with 11 bases in between.

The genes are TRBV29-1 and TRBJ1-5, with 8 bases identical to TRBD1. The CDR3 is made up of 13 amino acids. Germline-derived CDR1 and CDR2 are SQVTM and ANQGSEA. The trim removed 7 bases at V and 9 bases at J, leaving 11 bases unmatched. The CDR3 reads CSARAGGGGPQHF. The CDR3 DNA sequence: TGCAGCGCCCGGGCAGGGGGCGGAGGGCCCCAGCATTTT.

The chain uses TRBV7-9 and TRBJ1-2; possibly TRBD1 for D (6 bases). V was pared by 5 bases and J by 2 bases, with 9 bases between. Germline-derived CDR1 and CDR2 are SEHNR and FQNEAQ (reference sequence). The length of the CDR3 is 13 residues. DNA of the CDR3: TGTGCCAGCAGCCAGGGGCAAAACTATGGCTACACCTTC. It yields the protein CASSQGQNYGYTF.

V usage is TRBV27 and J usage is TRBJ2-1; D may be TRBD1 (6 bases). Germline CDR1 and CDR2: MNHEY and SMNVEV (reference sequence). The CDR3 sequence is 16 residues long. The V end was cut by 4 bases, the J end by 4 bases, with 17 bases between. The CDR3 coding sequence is TGTGCCAGCAGTTCGTCGACAGGAGATATGTACAATGAGCAGTTCTTC. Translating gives CASSSSTGDMYNEQFF.

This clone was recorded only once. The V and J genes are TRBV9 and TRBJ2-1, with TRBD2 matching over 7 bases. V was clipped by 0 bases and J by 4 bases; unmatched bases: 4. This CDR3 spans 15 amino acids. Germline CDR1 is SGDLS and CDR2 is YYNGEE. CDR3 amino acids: CASSVVTSEYNEQFF. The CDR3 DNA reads TGTGCCAGCAGCGTAGTTACTAGCGAGTACAATGAGCAGTTCTTC.

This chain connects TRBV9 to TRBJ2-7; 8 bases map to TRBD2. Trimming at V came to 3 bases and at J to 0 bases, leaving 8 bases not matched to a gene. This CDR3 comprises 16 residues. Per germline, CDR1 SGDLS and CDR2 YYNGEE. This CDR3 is CASSGGSGGRSYEQYF. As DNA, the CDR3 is TGTGCCAGCAGCGGGGGAAGCGGGGGCCGCTCCTACGAGCAGTACTTC.

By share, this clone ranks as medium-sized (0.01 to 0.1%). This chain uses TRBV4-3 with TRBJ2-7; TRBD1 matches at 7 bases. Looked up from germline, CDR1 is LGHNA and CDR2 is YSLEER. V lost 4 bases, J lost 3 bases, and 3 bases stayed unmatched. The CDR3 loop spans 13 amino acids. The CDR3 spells CASSPGTVYEQYF. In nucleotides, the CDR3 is TGCGCCAGCAGCCCAGGGACAGTCTACGAGCAGTACTTC.

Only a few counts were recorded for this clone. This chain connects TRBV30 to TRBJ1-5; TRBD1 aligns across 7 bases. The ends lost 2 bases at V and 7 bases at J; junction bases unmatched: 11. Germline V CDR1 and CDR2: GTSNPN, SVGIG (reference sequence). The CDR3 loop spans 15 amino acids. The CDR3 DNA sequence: TGTGCCTGGAGTCCCCCGAAGAGGGGGCAACAGCCCCAGCATTTT. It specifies CAWSPPKRGQQPQHF.

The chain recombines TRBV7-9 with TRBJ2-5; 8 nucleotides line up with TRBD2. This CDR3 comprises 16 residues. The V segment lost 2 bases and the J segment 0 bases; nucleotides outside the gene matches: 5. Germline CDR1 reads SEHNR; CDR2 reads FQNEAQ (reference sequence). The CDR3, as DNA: TGTGCCAGCAGCTTACTCGGCGGGAGGAACCAAGAGACCCAGTACTTC. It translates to CASSLLGGRNQETQYF. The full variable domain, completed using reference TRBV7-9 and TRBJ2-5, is DTGVSQNPRHKITKRGQNVTFRCDPISEHNRLYWYRQTLGQGPEFLTYFQNEAQLEKSRLLSDRFSAERPKGSFSTLEIQRTEQGDSAMYLCASSLLGGRNQETQYFGPGTRLLVL.

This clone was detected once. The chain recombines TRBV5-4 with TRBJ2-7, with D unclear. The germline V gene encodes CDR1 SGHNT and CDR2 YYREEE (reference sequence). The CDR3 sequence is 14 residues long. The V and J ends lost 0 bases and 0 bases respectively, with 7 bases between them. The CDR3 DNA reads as TGTGCCAGCAGCTTGGCCTCCGGCTCCTACGAGCAGTACTTC. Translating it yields CASSLASGSYEQYF.

This CDR3 reads CASTPPGSYNEQFF. CDR3 bases: TGTGCCAGCACCCCACCCGGGAGTTACAATGAGCAGTTCTTC. V gene TRBV6-6 combines with J gene TRBJ2-1; D is perhaps TRBD2 (6 bases). Germline CDR1 is MNHNY and CDR2 is SVGAGI (reference sequence). This CDR3 has 14 amino acids. V dropped 7 bases and J dropped 4 bases, with 14 bases sitting between them.

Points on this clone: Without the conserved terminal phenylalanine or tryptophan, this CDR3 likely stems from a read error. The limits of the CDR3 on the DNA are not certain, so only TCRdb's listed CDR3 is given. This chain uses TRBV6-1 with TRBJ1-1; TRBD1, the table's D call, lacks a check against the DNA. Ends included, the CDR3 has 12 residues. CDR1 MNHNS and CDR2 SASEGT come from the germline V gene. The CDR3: CASSEIGDTPGL.

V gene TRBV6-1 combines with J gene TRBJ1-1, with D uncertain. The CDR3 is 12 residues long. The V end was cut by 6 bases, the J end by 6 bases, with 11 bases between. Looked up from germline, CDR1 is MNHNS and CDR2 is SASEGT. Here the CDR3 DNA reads TGTGCCAGCAGACAGAATTCAGCTGAAGCTTTCTTT. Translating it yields CASRQNSAEAFF.

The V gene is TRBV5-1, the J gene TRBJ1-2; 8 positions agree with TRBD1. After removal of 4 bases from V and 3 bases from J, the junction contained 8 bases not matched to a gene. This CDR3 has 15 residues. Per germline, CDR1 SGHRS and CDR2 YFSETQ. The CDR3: CASSHGQGFDYGYTF. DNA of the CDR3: TGCGCCAGCAGCCACGGACAGGGCTTTGACTATGGCTACACCTTC.

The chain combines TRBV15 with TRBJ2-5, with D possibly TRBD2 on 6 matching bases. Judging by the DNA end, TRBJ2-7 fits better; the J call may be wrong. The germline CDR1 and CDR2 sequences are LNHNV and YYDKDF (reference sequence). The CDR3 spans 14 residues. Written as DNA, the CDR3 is TGTGCCACCAGCAGAGAGGGAGGAGGCTACGAGCAGTACTTC. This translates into CATSREGGGYEQYF.

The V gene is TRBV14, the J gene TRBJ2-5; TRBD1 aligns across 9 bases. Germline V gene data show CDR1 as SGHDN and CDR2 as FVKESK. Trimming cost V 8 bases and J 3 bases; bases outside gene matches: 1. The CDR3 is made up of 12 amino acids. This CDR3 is CASGDREETQYF. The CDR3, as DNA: TGTGCCAGCGGGGACAGGGAAGAGACCCAGTACTTC.

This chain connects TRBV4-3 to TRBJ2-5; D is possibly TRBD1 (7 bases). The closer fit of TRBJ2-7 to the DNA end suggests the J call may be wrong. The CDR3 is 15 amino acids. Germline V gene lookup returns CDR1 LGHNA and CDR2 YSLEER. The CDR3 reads CASSQDQGGFYEQYF. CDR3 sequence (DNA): TGCGCCAGCAGCCAAGACCAGGGGGGTTTCTACGAGCAGTACTTC.

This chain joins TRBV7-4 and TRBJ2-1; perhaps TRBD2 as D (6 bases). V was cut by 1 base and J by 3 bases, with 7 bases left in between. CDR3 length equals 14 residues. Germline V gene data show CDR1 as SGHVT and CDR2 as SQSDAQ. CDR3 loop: CASSLGDCYNEQFF. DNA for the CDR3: TGTGCCAGCAGCTTAGGGGACTGCTACAATGAGCAGTTCTTC.

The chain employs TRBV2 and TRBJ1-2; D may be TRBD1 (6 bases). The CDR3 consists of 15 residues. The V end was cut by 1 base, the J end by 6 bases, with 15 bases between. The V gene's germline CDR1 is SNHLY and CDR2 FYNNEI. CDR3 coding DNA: TGTGCCAGCAGTGAAGGAGCGGGATACAGGGATGGCTACACCTTC. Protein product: CASSEGAGYRDGYTF.

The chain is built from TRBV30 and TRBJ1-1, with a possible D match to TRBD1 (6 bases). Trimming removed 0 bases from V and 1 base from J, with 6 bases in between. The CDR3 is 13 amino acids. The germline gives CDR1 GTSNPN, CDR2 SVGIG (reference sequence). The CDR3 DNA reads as TGTGCCTGGAGTGTACAGGGGAACACTGAAGCTTTCTTT. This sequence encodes CAWSVQGNTEAFF.